This T cell receptor beta chain was identified in a study of cytomegalovirus exposure and HLA in healthy donors. Study results and caveats: Among donors in an Asian-associated ancestry cluster, a later analysis reportedly found fewer N-insertions than the roughly 610-donor mean.

Remarks on this clone: Its antigen is not known.

Both 60 Vbeta primers and 13 Jbeta primers went into the PCR. Generated by immunoSEQ multiplex PCR, the TCRdb table keeps only in-frame clones and is missing some. The profile shows about 70,000 clones, roughly 74% of them singletons. With V trimmed by 5 bases and J by 0 bases, 1 base remained unmatched. Germline assignment: CDR1 SGHAT and CDR2 FQNNGV. This CDR3 contains 14 residues. The chain uses TRBV11-2 and TRBJ2-7, with 10 positions matching TRBD2. This TCR derives from a human donor in good health. Sample: PBMCs. This CDR3 reads CASSPSGGSYEQYF. DNA for the CDR3: TGTGCCAGCAGCCCTAGCGGGGGCTCCTACGAGCAGTACTTC.